Listed here are 20 T cell receptor beta chains from one sample, sequenced in a study of T and B cells in COVID-19 patients. Each TRB amplification used roughly 220-550 ng of genomic DNA from blood. TRB rearrangements were amplified by multiplex PCR with BIOMED2 TRB-A/B primers. TCRdb called the multiplex PCR reads again in MiXCR, with one record for every CDR3 protein. The sample lists around 900 distinct CDR3 sequences; 21% were seen once. The sample consisted of blood. The receptors here all came from a human donor with active COVID-19.

By sample share, this clonotype is large (0.1 to 1%). The V call is TRBV15, the J call TRBJ2-1; D is unclear. The CDR3 consists of 13 residues. Trimming cost V 1 base and J 3 bases, with 4 bases left between them. The germline V gene has CDR1 LNHNV and CDR2 YYDKDF (reference sequence). Written as DNA, the CDR3 is TGTGCCACCAGCAGAGGTGACTACAATGAGCAGTTCTTC. This gives the protein CATSRGDYNEQFF.

This clonotype is medium-sized within its sample. The chain joins TRBV6-6 to TRBJ2-1, with D tentatively TRBD2 (6 bases). The CDR3 totals 15 residues. V lost 4 bases and J 10 bases, leaving 20 bases between the germline ends. CDR1 and CDR2 from the germline V gene are MNHNY and SVGAGI (reference sequence). The CDR3 loop is CASSSFGGEAGEQFF. In nucleotides, the CDR3 is TGTGCCAGCAGTTCATTTGGGGGAGAGGCGGGGGAGCAGTTCTTC.

This rearrangement joins TRBV6-5 to TRBJ2-3; 9 bases are a match to TRBD2. The J segment lost 5 bases and the V segment lost 0 bases, leaving 6 bases of the junction unmatched. The germline V gene has CDR1 MNHEY and CDR2 SVGAGI. CDR3 length: 16 residues. CDR3 DNA: TGTGCCAGCAGTTACTCGAACCTAGCGGGATTAGATACGCAGTATTTT. Protein: CASSYSNLAGLDTQYF.

This clonotype has only a few counts. V is TRBV20-1 and J is TRBJ2-1; TRBD2 is a possible D gene (7 bases). The CDR3 is 13 amino acids. CDR1 DFQATT and CDR2 SNEGSKA come from the germline V gene (reference sequence). Trimming left V 6 bases short and J 9 bases short, with 18 bases between. This chain's CDR3 is CSARRGEGREQFF. Written as DNA, the CDR3 is TGCAGTGCCAGAAGGGGGGAGGGCCGTGAGCAGTTCTTC.

This clonotype was counted only a few times. The gene calls are TRBV7-2 and TRBJ2-7, with TRBD2 as a possible D gene (6 bases). V lost 5 bases and J 7 bases, leaving 21 bases between the germline ends. Germline CDR1 SGHTA, CDR2 FQGNSA. The CDR3 is 15 amino acids. For the CDR3, the DNA is TGTGCCAGCAGCGGCCTGACTGGGGGGAAATTGGAGCAGTACTTC. It specifies CASSGLTGGKLEQYF.

This clonotype counts as medium-sized (0.01 to 0.1%). The rearrangement links TRBV6-1 to TRBJ2-3, with no clear D. Germline assignment: CDR1 MNHNS and CDR2 SASEGT. Trimming removed 9 bases from V and 0 bases from J, with 13 bases in between. The CDR3 is 14 residues long. The CDR3 sequence is CASRRDTSTDTQYF. The CDR3 nucleotides are TGTGCCAGTCGTAGGGATACTAGCACAGATACGCAGTATTTT.

Sample share makes this clonotype medium-sized (0.01 to 0.1%). CDR3 residues: CASSIIRDRNTDTQYF. CDR3 nucleotides: TGTGCCAGCAGTATCATCCGGGACAGGAACACAGATACGCAGTATTTT. The J gene is TRBJ2-3, the V gene TRBV12-3 or TRBV12-4; 8 nucleotides line up with TRBD1. J lost 2 bases, V lost 5 bases, and 9 bases had no gene match. The CDR3 loop spans 16 amino acids.

The V gene is TRBV11-2, the J gene TRBJ2-3, with D uncertain. The CDR3 spans 16 residues. V was cut by 5 bases and J by 0 bases, with 15 bases left in between. Germline CDR1 and CDR2: SGHAT and FQNNGV. CDR3 residues: CASSARPQASTDTQYF. The CDR3, as DNA: TGTGCCAGCAGCGCGCGACCGCAGGCTAGCACAGATACGCAGTATTTT. Full variable domain (remainder filled in from reference TRBV11-2 and TRBJ2-3): EAGVAQSPRYKIIEKRQSVAFWCNPISGHATLYWYQQILGQGPKLLIQFQNNGVVDDSQLPKDRFSAERLKGVDSTLKIQPAKLEDSAVYLCASSARPQASTDTQYFGPGTRLTVL.

In its sample, this clonotype is large (0.1 to 1%). The V and J genes are TRBV19 and TRBJ2-1; D may correspond to TRBD1 or TRBD2 (5 bases each). Germline V lookup: CDR1 LNHDA, CDR2 SQIVND (reference sequence). With 5 bases removed from V and 8 bases from J, the gap between germline ends came to 16 bases. This CDR3 spans 14 amino acids. For the CDR3, the DNA is TGTGCCAGTAGTCAAAGGGGAGCCTCGGATGAGCAGTTCTTC. Protein product: CASSQRGASDEQFF.

In its sample, this clonotype ranks as medium-sized. The rearrangement uses TRBV15 and TRBJ1-4, with 7 bases aligning to TRBD1. The germline CDR1 and CDR2 sequences are LNHNV and YYDKDF (reference sequence). The CDR3 contains 14 residues. The V and J ends lost 5 bases and 6 bases, in that order; junction bases with no gene match: 6. Here the CDR3 DNA reads TGTGCCACCAGCGAGGGGGCAGGGGATGAAAAACTGTTTTTT. It encodes CATSEGAGDEKLFF.

In its sample, this clonotype was seen a few times. The chain uses TRBV20-1 and TRBJ2-7; TRBD1 might be the D (6 bases). Deletions cut 2 bases from V and 1 base from J, with 12 bases between. There are 14 residues in the CDR3. Germline loops: CDR1 DFQATT, CDR2 SNEGSKA (reference sequence). DNA of the CDR3: TGCAGTGCTAGAAGTACGCAGGGGTCCTACGAGCAGTACTTC. It specifies CSARSTQGSYEQYF.

This clonotype ranks as large. The rearrangement links TRBV19 to TRBJ2-1; 10 bases align to TRBD2. J gave up 5 bases and V 5 bases, and 9 bases lay outside the gene matches. This CDR3 contains 16 residues. Germline loops: CDR1 LNHDA, CDR2 SQIVND (reference sequence). This CDR3 reads CASSRAQAGGHNEQFF. In nucleotides, the CDR3 is TGTGCCAGTAGTCGCGCTCAAGCGGGGGGGCACAATGAGCAGTTCTTC.

The sample holds a few counts of this clonotype. The chain joins TRBV28 to TRBJ1-1, with D perhaps TRBD1 (5 bases). Germline V gene sequence: CDR1 MDHEN, CDR2 SYDVKM. The CDR3 is made up of 14 amino acids. Deletions cut 5 bases from V and 8 bases from J, with 18 bases between. This chain's CDR3 is CASSPPRGTAEAFF. The DNA of the CDR3 is TGTGCCAGCAGTCCCCCAAGGGGAACGGCGGAAGCTTTCTTT.

By sample fraction, this clonotype is medium-sized. The V gene is TRBV30, the J gene TRBJ1-1; D is uncertain. The CDR3 spans 13 residues. Trimming took 2 bases from V and 1 from J, leaving 8 bases between them. CDR1 is GTSNPN and CDR2 is SVGIG in the germline V gene (reference sequence). The DNA of the CDR3 is TGTGCCTGGAGTAAACAGCAGAACACTGAAGCTTTCTTT. Protein product: CAWSKQQNTEAFF.

The rearrangement links TRBV2 to TRBJ2-2; 8 bases line up with TRBD2. The CDR3 consists of 14 residues. The trim removed 3 bases at V and 10 bases at J, leaving 7 bases unmatched. The germline V gene encodes CDR1 SNHLY and CDR2 FYNNEI. This CDR3 reads CASSDYGRGAELFF. CDR3 nucleotide sequence: TGTGCCAGCAGTGATTACGGGAGGGGCGCGGAGCTGTTTTTT.

This clonotype is deemed medium-sized. This rearrangement joins TRBV19 to TRBJ2-4, with TRBD2 matching 9 bases. V trimming: 1 base; J trimming: 3 bases; junction bases outside the gene matches: 7. The CDR3 is 17 amino acids. Germline V gene sequence: CDR1 LNHDA, CDR2 SQIVND (reference sequence). In DNA, the CDR3 is TGTGCCAGTAGTATAGTGGGTAGCGGGAGTGACAAAAACATTCAGTACTTC. It translates to CASSIVGSGSDKNIQYF.

This clonotype has a count of ten or more. J is TRBJ2-1 and V is TRBV10-1; D is ambiguous. V lost 5 bases, J lost 2 bases, and 10 bases lay in between. From germline, CDR1 is WNHNN and CDR2 SYGVQD (reference sequence). The CDR3 extends over 14 amino acids. CDR3 protein: CASSTIGTYNEQFF. DNA for the CDR3: TGCGCCAGCAGTACTATCGGAACCTACAATGAGCAGTTCTTC.

CDR3 amino acids: CSALERVNSPLHF. In DNA form, the CDR3 reads TGCAGTGCTCTGGAGCGGGTTAATTCACCCCTCCACTTT. The chain joins TRBV20-1 to TRBJ1-6; no clear D. Germline CDR1 and CDR2: DFQATT and SNEGSKA (reference sequence). V shed 5 bases and J shed 6 bases, with 11 bases lying between them. This CDR3 region has 13 residues.

This clonotype ranks as medium-sized. The J gene is TRBJ2-7, the V gene TRBV18; TRBD2 agrees at 7 bases. V dropped 3 bases and J dropped 3; count of bases not matched to a gene: 8. Germline values: CDR1 KGHSH, CDR2 LQKENI. This CDR3 is built from 15 residues. The CDR3 here is CASSPSGREHYEQYF. The CDR3 DNA is TGTGCCAGCTCACCCTCGGGGAGGGAACACTACGAGCAGTACTTC.

This chain connects TRBV7-9 to TRBJ2-7, with D perhaps matching TRBD2 (5 bases). CDR3 length equals 16 residues. V lost 1 base and J lost 0, with 13 bases in between. Germline lookup yields CDR1 SEHNR and CDR2 FQNEAQ (reference sequence). Written as DNA, the CDR3 is TGTGCCAGCAGCTTAGAACACCTAGCCCTCTCCTACGAGCAGTACTTC. This sequence encodes CASSLEHLALSYEQYF.